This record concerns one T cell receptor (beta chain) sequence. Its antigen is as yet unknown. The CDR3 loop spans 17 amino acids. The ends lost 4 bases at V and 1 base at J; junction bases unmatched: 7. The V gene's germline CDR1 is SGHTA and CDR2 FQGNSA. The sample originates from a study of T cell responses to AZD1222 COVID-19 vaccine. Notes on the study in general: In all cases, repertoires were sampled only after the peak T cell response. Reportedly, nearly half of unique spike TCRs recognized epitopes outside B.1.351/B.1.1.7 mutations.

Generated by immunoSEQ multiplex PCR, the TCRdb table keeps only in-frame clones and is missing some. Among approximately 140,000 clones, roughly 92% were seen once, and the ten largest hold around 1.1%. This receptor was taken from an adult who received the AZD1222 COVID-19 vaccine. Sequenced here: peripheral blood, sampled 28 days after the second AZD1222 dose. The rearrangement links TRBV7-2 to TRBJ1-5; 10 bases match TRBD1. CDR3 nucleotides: TGTGCCAGCAGCTATTCCGGGACAGGGGCGAGCAATCAGCCCCAGCATTTT. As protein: CASSYSGTGASNQPQHF.